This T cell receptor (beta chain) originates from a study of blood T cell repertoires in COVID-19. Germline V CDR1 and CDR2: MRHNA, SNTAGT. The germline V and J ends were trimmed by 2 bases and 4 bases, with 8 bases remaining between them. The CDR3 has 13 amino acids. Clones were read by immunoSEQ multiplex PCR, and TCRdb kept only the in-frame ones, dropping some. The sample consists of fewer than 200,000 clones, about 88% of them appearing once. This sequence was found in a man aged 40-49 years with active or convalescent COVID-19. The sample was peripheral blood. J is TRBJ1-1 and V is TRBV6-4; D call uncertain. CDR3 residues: CASSDNRGTEAFF. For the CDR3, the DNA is TGTGCCAGCAGTGACAATCGCGGCACTGAAGCTTTCTTT.